This T cell receptor beta chain derives from a study of T cell repertoires in cytomegalovirus infection. Study-level information: Public TCR beta signatures provided an indication of both CMV infection and a matching HLA type.

General observations from the study: The response measured ex vivo was dominated by TCR beta clonotypes (HLA-C-restricted and CMV-specific). Adding up the frequency of public TCR beta families identified people who carried CMV plus the relevant HLA.

Germline lookup yields CDR1 SGHTA and CDR2 FQGTGA. The CDR3 length is 15 residues. TCRdb itself ran the reads through MiXCR, one entry per CDR3 protein. The sample lists about 250,000 distinct CDR3 sequences; about 18% were seen once. At least ten counts were recorded for this clonotype. Antigen: not known. An end of the junction does not agree with germline; a read error may underlie this. The sample consisted of CD8+ T cells from PBMCs. The chain combines TRBV7-3 with TRBJ2-3, with D perhaps assigned TRBD1 or TRBD2 (5 bases each). This receptor was obtained from a human donor in good health (CMV status not recorded). Some clones in this sample may be carry-over from other donors' samples. CDR3 DNA sequence: TGTGCCAGCACCTTAAGAGGGCTGAAGGGGGATACGCAGTATTTT. As protein: CASTLRGLKGDTQYF.